This T cell receptor (beta chain) was identified in a study of shared clonotypes between healthy human individuals. Sequenced by immunoSEQ multiplex PCR; TCRdb stores in-frame clones only, minus some. The sample consists of over 2,000,000 clones, 80% to 95% of them appearing once. Positive CCR7 selection of CD45RO-negative cells yielded the naive CD8 cells, and terminally differentiated effector memory CD45RA+ cells were excluded. This receptor was taken from a man between 18 and 29 years old in good health. Some clones in this sample may be carry-over from other donors' samples. Sequenced input: naive CD8+ T cells from PBMCs.

CDR3 in amino acids: CASRDRGISYEQYF. The CDR3 coding sequence is TGTGCCAGTCGGGACAGGGGGATTTCCTACGAGCAGTACTTC. V usage is TRBV5-8 and J usage is TRBJ2-7, with 11 bases fitting TRBD1. The CDR3 has 14 residues. Trimming took 8 bases from V and 1 from J; bases not matched to a gene: 5. Germline CDR1 SGHTS, CDR2 YDEGEE.